This TCR beta chain was retrieved from a study of T cell responses to AZD1222 COVID-19 vaccine (dated by TCRdb to the early 2020s). The study in broad terms: A total of 233 trial participants underwent TCR sequencing, of whom about 210 had received two doses of AZD1222 and some 25 had received two doses of the MenACWY control vaccine. Trial participants were enrolled by age into subgroups of 18-55, 56-69 and 70-plus years, and approximately 150, 30 and 60 TCR-sequenced participants, respectively, were included in these subgroups. Points the paper makes about the study in general: Reportedly, close to half of the unique spike-specific TCRs recognized epitopes lying outside the regions that are mutated in the B.1.351 and B.1.1.7 variants. Spike-specific TCR breadth and depth rose significantly after two AZD1222 doses compared with day 0 and with MenACWY recipients. In the small 56-69-year group, the increase in depth fell short of significance, most likely because of low power. The vaccine-associated CD4 TCRs covered the entire spike protein, and the dominant responses fell in regions 160-218 and 743-854. Because no day 14 peak-response samples were available, repertoires were characterized only after the peak T cell response. Most participants were white British and females outnumbered males, and the authors suggested that clonal diversity may have been underestimated. Conclusions about previously exposed vaccinees are limited, since just six AZD1222 recipients were seropositive for SARS-CoV-2 at baseline.

The time point label, as the study defines it: about 28 days (+/-7) after the second vaccine dose. The meaning of the sample's treatment or condition label: meningococcal conjugate vaccine given as trial control. Vaccinee samples were obtained from the UK trials COV001 and COV002, which included a single-blind randomized controlled phase 2/3 trial of AZD1222 (ChAdOx1 nCoV-19) in healthy adults. For TCRbeta chain sequencing, PBMC samples from trial participants were taken at day 0 and at day 28 after the second dose. Per the germline V gene (reference sequence), GTSNPN is the CDR1 and SVGIG is the CDR2. The CDR3 has 15 amino acids, counting the end cysteine and phenylalanine. CDR3 DNA only is kept here, 45 bases in frame from base 1. Trimming removed 2 bases from V and 0 bases from J, leaving 14 bases between the germline ends. The CDR3 regions of human TCRbeta chains were analyzed by immunosequencing. Regarding the original processing steps: TCRs in the repertoires were matched against a reference library of SARS-CoV-2-specific TCRs that had been generated with the MIRA antigen-specificity platform. Breadth was defined as the fraction of unique TCRs that were SARS-CoV-2-associated. Depth was defined as the fraction of total T cells that were SARS-CoV-2-associated. Using the MIRA data, each spike-specific TCR was mapped to the spike region that the TCR reacts to and placed in a CD4 or CD8 class. Log10-transformed breadth and depth values were compared by one-way ANOVA with Sidak's multiple comparisons tests. TCRdb's version of the immuneACCESS table is confined to in-frame rearrangements and falls short of the full clone set. An unresolved V gene accounts for under half of the shortfall where checked; the remainder is of unknown origin. V and J calls and clone size are given by that table; D and trimming were obtained from the DNA. This sample lists 85,000 to 130,000 clones; approximately 86% were detected once. Approximately 3% of the sample rests with the top ten.

With respect to this clone: Which antigen it targets is not known. No much larger clone exists at a distance of one base, and base qualities are not known.

The material sequenced was peripheral blood, taken 28 days after the second dose of the MenACWY control vaccine. In this chain, TRBV30 is recombined with TRBJ2-7; TRBD1 is possibly the D segment (6 matching bases). This TCR was recovered from an adult who received the MenACWY meningococcal vaccine as a control. The nucleotide sequence is TGTGCCTGGAGTTTCCGACCCAGGGGCTCCTACGAGCAGTACTTC. It translates as CAWSFRPRGSYEQYF.